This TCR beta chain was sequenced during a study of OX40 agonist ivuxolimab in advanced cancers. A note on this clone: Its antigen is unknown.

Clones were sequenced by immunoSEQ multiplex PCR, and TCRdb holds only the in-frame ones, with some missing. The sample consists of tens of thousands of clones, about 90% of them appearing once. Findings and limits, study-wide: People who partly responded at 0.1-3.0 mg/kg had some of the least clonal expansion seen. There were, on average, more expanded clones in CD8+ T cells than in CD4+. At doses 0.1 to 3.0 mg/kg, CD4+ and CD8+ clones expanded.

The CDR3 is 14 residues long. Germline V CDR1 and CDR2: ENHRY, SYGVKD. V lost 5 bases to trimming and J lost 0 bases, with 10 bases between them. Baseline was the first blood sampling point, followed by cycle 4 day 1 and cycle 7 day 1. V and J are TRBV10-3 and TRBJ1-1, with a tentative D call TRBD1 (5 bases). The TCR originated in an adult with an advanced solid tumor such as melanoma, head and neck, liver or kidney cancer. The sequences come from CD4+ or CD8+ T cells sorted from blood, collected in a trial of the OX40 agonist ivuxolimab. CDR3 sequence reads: CAISSQGVNTEAFF. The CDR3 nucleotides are TGTGCCATCAGTAGTCAGGGAGTGAACACTGAAGCTTTCTTT.